The present T cell receptor beta chain was sequenced within a study of OX40 agonist ivuxolimab in advanced cancers. Turning to the study itself: Patients received the agonistic anti-OX40 (CD134) antibody ivuxolimab. Three patients, one with hepatocellular carcinoma and two with cutaneous melanoma, achieved partial responses.

The CDR3 runs 13 residues. Germline CDR1 SEHNR, CDR2 FQNEAQ (reference sequence). Trimming removed 3 bases from V and 1 base from J, with 6 bases in between. With regard to this clone: The antigen is not known.

Points from the study as a whole: Compared with CD4+, CD8+ T cells on average had more expanded clones.

Sequencing was performed with immunoSEQ multiplex PCR; in TCRdb, only in-frame clones are kept and a portion is missing. The top ten clones hold around 5% of a sample with roughly 64,000 clones, roughly 80% of them seen once. Samples of blood were obtained at baseline, on cycle 4 day 1, and on cycle 7 day 1. Here the sequenced sample was CD4+ or CD8+ T cells sorted from blood, taken in a trial of the OX40 agonist ivuxolimab. V is TRBV7-9 and J is TRBJ1-1, with D possibly being TRBD1 (5 bases). This sequence originates from an adult with an advanced solid tumor such as melanoma, head and neck, liver or kidney cancer. The CDR3 nucleotides read TGTGCCAGCAGCTTGACAGCGAACACTGAAGCTTTCTTT. Amino acid sequence: CASSLTANTEAFF.